Each of the 7 T cell receptor beta chains below was sequenced from the same sample in a study of OX40 agonist ivuxolimab in advanced cancers. Sequencing was performed with immunoSEQ multiplex PCR; in TCRdb, only in-frame clones are kept and a portion is missing. Among more than 60,000 clones listed, roughly 80% were seen once. Sequencing used CD4+ or CD8+ T cells sorted from blood, obtained in a trial of the OX40 agonist ivuxolimab. These receptors were obtained from an adult with an advanced solid tumor such as melanoma, head and neck, liver or kidney cancer.

The rearrangement links TRBV9 to TRBJ2-2; D is possibly TRBD1 (6 bases). V was clipped by 0 bases and J by 1 base, with 13 bases between them. Per the germline V gene, CDR1 is SGDLS and CDR2 is YYNGEE. The CDR3 spans 17 residues. The CDR3 loop is CASSVGAGALNTGELFF. The CDR3 DNA is TGTGCCAGCAGCGTAGGCGCAGGGGCGTTGAACACCGGGGAGCTGTTTTTT.

This clone appeared a single time. The rearrangement joins TRBV6-5 to TRBJ2-1; D not certain. The CDR3 has 16 amino acids. V was shortened by 2 bases and J by 7 bases, with 18 bases between the two germline ends. Germline CDR1 MNHEY, CDR2 SVGAGI. CDR3 nucleotides: TGTGCCAGCAGTTACCGGCAGGCCCGAGATGATAATGAGCAGTTCTTC. It is translated as CASSYRQARDDNEQFF.

The chain links TRBV4-1 to TRBJ2-2; D is uncertain. Germline assignment: CDR1 MGHRA and CDR2 YSYEKL. Trimming left V 3 bases short and J 0 bases short, with 8 bases between. CDR3 size: 15 residues. CDR3 protein: CASSHWGSNTGELFF. The CDR3 DNA sequence: TGCGCCAGCAGCCATTGGGGTTCGAACACCGGGGAGCTGTTTTTT.

This clone appeared a few times. The CDR3 DNA reads TGTGCCAGCAGCCAAGGACTACAGAGCGGGACCCAGTACTTC. This translates into CASSQGLQSGTQYF. The genes are TRBV14 and TRBJ2-5; possible D gene TRBD2, 5 bases. CDR1 and CDR2 from the germline V gene are SGHDN and FVKESK. CDR3 length equals 14 residues. V was trimmed by 1 base and J by 7 bases, leaving 13 bases between them.

The chain couples TRBV6-1 to TRBJ1-1; possibly TRBD1 for D (6 bases). The CDR3 is made up of 13 amino acids. V dropped 5 bases and J dropped 5 bases, with 12 bases sitting between them. Germline V CDR1 and CDR2: MNHNS, SASEGT. This CDR3 reads CASSTGRRTEAFF. In nucleotides, the CDR3 is TGTGCCAGCAGTACAGGGAGAAGGACTGAAGCTTTCTTT.

V is TRBV4-3 and J is TRBJ2-3; D is unclear. From germline, CDR1 is LGHNA and CDR2 YSLEER. V was trimmed by 0 bases and J by 1 base, leaving 8 bases between them. The CDR3 totals 15 residues. The CDR3 reads CASSQDNPGTDTQYF. The CDR3 coding sequence is TGCGCCAGCAGCCAAGATAACCCGGGCACAGATACGCAGTATTTT.

The chain carries TRBV4-3 and TRBJ1-5; D not certain. In germline, CDR1 is LGHNA, CDR2 YSLEER. The CDR3 loop spans 15 amino acids. V lost 0 bases, J lost 11 bases, and 17 bases lay in between. The CDR3 is CASSQDLSGSGSQHF. The CDR3 nucleotides read TGCGCCAGCAGCCAAGATTTATCCGGGTCCGGCTCCCAGCATTTT.